This T cell receptor (beta chain) was observed in a study of memory CD4+ T cells and cytomegalovirus serostatus. Study outcomes and limitations: Each of approximately 63 CMV-associated TCRbeta sequences occurred in one to five individuals.

The sort gate was single viable CD3+CD4+CD8-CD45RO+ cells for memory CD4+ T cells. V lost 7 bases, J lost 5 bases, and 19 bases lay in between. Germline V gene data show CDR1 as SGHRS and CDR2 as YFSETQ. The CDR3 loop spans 14 amino acids. Here immunoSEQ multiplex PCR was the method, and the copy in TCRdb shows in-frame clones only, minus some. The table has tens of thousands of clones, 82% seen once. In the case of this clone: Its target is not known.

This clonotype was sampled from an adult in good health and CMV-seronegative. Specimen: memory CD4+ T cells from blood. The chain is built from TRBV5-1 and TRBJ2-7; tentative D call: TRBD2 (7 bases). The CDR3 region is CASGGGGSANEQYF. The CDR3 bases are TGCGCCAGCGGGGGGGGCGGATCTGCCAACGAGCAGTACTTC.